This paragraph covers one TCR beta chain sequence. This sample was taken from a study of PD-L1 blockade in urothelial cancer. Overall study: Dosed intravenously at 1,200 mg every 3 weeks, atezolizumab was initiated by patients around 2014. Counts from blood samples showed a median of roughly 140,000 T cells.

The CDR3 totals 14 residues. From germline, CDR1 is MNHEY and CDR2 SVGAGI. The ends were cut back, 4 bases at V and 4 bases at J, with 14 bases in the middle. Regarding time point: peripheral blood 6 weeks after treatment start. Urothelial carcinoma affected the patients, and it was locally advanced or metastatic. This table comes from immunoSEQ multiplex PCR, and its TCRdb copy is limited to in-frame clones, with some not included. In the table there are more than 35,000 clones, approximately 78% of which are singletons. The input for sequencing was PBMCs, taken around atezolizumab (anti-PD-L1) treatment. This TCR was recovered from a man in his 60s with urothelial cancer. The rearrangement joins TRBV6-5 to TRBJ2-7; no clear D gene. The CDR3: CASSLNTKTYEQYF. In DNA, the CDR3 is TGTGCCAGCAGTTTAAACACCAAGACTTACGAGCAGTACTTC.